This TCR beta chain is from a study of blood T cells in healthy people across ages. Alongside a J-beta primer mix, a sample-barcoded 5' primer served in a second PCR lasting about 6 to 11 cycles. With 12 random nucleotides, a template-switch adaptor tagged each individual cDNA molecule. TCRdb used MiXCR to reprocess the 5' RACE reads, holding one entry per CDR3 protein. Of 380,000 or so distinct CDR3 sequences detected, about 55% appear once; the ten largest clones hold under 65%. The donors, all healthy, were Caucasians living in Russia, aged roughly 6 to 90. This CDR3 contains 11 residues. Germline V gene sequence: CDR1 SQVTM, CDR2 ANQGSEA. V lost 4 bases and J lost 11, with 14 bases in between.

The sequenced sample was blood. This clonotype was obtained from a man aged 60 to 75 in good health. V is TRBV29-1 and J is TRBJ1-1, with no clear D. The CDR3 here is CSVVRESAAFF. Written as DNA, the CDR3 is TGCAGCGTTGTTAGGGAATCCGCCGCTTTCTTT.